A selection of T cell receptor beta chains follows, all from one sample in a study of cytomegalovirus exposure and HLA in healthy donors. Using immunoSEQ multiplex PCR, the repertoire was profiled, and TCRdb retains in-frame clones only, with some absent. This sample yields fewer than 250,000 clones, of which approximately 78% are seen a single time; around 4% belongs to the top ten. What was sequenced was PBMCs. These receptors were obtained from a male donor in good health and CMV-seronegative. Both conserved end residues are part of each CDR3. D genes are given only for firm matches. Only some rows state a clone size, as once, few, many or a class for expanded clones.

d_gene: NA; v_gene: TRBV19; abundance: once; j_gene: TRBJ2-1; CDR3nt: TGTGCCAGTAGTCCCGATAGCGGTGAGCAGTTCTTC; CDR3aa: CASSPDSGEQFF
d_gene: NA; v_gene: TRBV6-5; abundance: NA; j_gene: TRBJ2-5; CDR3nt: TGTGCCAGCAGTCAGGGTACCCAAGAGACCCAGTACTTC; CDR3aa: CASSQGTQETQYF
d_gene: NA; v_gene: TRBV4-1; abundance: once; j_gene: TRBJ2-7; CDR3nt: TGCGCCAGCAGCACCGGGTCGGGAGCTAAGTACCTCGAGCAGTACTTC; CDR3aa: CASSTGSGAKYLEQYF
d_gene: TRBD2; v_gene: TRBV27; abundance: NA; j_gene: TRBJ2-2; CDR3nt: TGTGCCAGCAGTTTATCAACACTAGCGGGAGGTCCCGGGGAGCTGTTTTTT; CDR3aa: CASSLSTLAGGPGELFF
d_gene: TRBD1; v_gene: TRBV11-3; abundance: NA; j_gene: TRBJ2-2; CDR3nt: TGTGCCAGCAGGTTCGGGACAGGGAACACCGGGGAGCTGTTTTTT; CDR3aa: CASRFGTGNTGELFF
d_gene: TRBD2; v_gene: TRBV7-8; abundance: NA; j_gene: TRBJ2-1; CDR3nt: TGTGCCAGCAGCTTAGCATGGCTAGCGGGAGCCGTTCAGCACAATGAGCAGTTCTTC; CDR3aa: CASSLAWLAGAVQHNEQFF
d_gene: NA; v_gene: TRBV19; abundance: NA; j_gene: TRBJ2-1; CDR3nt: TGTGCCAGTAGATCCCCACGCGGGATCACACACAATGAGCAGTTCTTC; CDR3aa: CASRSPRGITHNEQFF
d_gene: TRBD2; v_gene: TRBV27; abundance: once; j_gene: TRBJ2-1; CDR3nt: TGTGCCAGCAGTTTATCCCAGGCTAGCGGGAGCTATGAGCAGTTCTTC; CDR3aa: CASSLSQASGSYEQFF
d_gene: TRBD2; v_gene: TRBV5-4; abundance: NA; j_gene: TRBJ2-7; CDR3nt: TGTGCCAGCAGCTCCGGGACTAGTTCTGTCCTCCACGAGCAGTACTTC; CDR3aa: CASSSGTSSVLHEQYF
d_gene: NA; v_gene: TRBV7-3; abundance: NA; j_gene: TRBJ2-3; CDR3nt: TGTGCCAGCAGCTCTGAGCGGGTCGGCACAGATACGCAGTATTTT; CDR3aa: CASSSERVGTDTQYF
d_gene: NA; v_gene: TRBV10-1; abundance: NA; j_gene: TRBJ2-4; CDR3nt: TGCGCCAGCAGTGAGTCGGGGCGGAACATTCAGTACTTC; CDR3aa: CASSESGRNIQYF
d_gene: TRBD2; v_gene: TRBV7-9; abundance: few; j_gene: TRBJ2-5; CDR3nt: TGTGCCAGCAGCAGCCGGGACTACACAGTTAGCCAGTACTTC; CDR3aa: CASSSRDYTVSQYF
d_gene: NA; v_gene: TRBV7-6; abundance: NA; j_gene: TRBJ2-3; CDR3nt: TGTGCCAGCAGCTTAGTGCAGGGGTCAATCACAGATACGCAGTATTTT; CDR3aa: CASSLVQGSITDTQYF
d_gene: TRBD1; v_gene: TRBV7-9; abundance: NA; j_gene: TRBJ2-7; CDR3nt: TGTGCCAGCAGCTTACAGGGACAGGGGGCGAACGAGCAGTACTTC; CDR3aa: CASSLQGQGANEQYF
d_gene: TRBD2; v_gene: TRBV18; abundance: NA; j_gene: TRBJ2-1; CDR3nt: TGTGCCAGCTCACCACAAGGCACTAGCGGTCTCAATGAGCAGTTCTTC; CDR3aa: CASSPQGTSGLNEQFF
d_gene: TRBD2; v_gene: TRBV7-3; abundance: NA; j_gene: TRBJ2-1; CDR3nt: TGTGCCAGCAGCTCCCGTGGTAGCGGGAGGGGTAATGAGCAGTTCTTC; CDR3aa: CASSSRGSGRGNEQFF
d_gene: TRBD1; v_gene: TRBV5-1; abundance: NA; j_gene: TRBJ2-7; CDR3nt: TGCGCCAGCAGCTTGGGGGACAGGATATACGAGCAGTACTTC; CDR3aa: CASSLGDRIYEQYF
d_gene: NA; v_gene: TRBV5-1; abundance: NA; j_gene: TRBJ1-1; CDR3nt: TGCGCCAGCAGCTGGGCGTCTCCTACGAACACTGAAGCTTTCTTT; CDR3aa: CASSWASPTNTEAFF
d_gene: NA; v_gene: TRBV30; abundance: once; j_gene: TRBJ1-1; CDR3nt: TGTGCCTGGAGTCACCGGGGGAGGGGCACTGAAGCTTTCTTT; CDR3aa: CAWSHRGRGTEAFF
d_gene: NA; v_gene: TRBV7-8; abundance: NA; j_gene: TRBJ1-5; CDR3nt: TGTGCCAGCAGCCTACAACAGGGTCCTAGCAATCAGCCCCAGCATTTT; CDR3aa: CASSLQQGPSNQPQHF
d_gene: NA; v_gene: TRBV11-2; abundance: NA; j_gene: TRBJ2-7; CDR3nt: TGTGCCAGCAGCCCCCTGGGCACAGAGGGGCAGTACTTC; CDR3aa: CASSPLGTEGQYF
d_gene: NA; v_gene: TRBV5-1; abundance: NA; j_gene: TRBJ2-5; CDR3nt: TGCGCCAGCAGCTTGGAGGGGAAACAGACCCAGTACTTC; CDR3aa: CASSLEGKQTQYF
d_gene: NA; v_gene: TRBV5-1; abundance: NA; j_gene: TRBJ1-1; CDR3nt: TGCGCCAGCAGCTCCCCGGGCACTGAAGCTTTCTTT; CDR3aa: CASSSPGTEAFF
d_gene: NA; v_gene: TRBV10-3; abundance: NA; j_gene: TRBJ2-1; CDR3nt: TGTGCCATCAGTGAGTCGGGAACCCAGCCGGGGGAGCAGTTCTTC; CDR3aa: CAISESGTQPGEQFF
d_gene: NA; v_gene: TRBV7-8; abundance: NA; j_gene: TRBJ2-7; CDR3nt: TGTGCCAGCAGCTTAGCGTTGACACGCGAGCAGTACTTC; CDR3aa: CASSLALTREQYF
d_gene: TRBD1; v_gene: TRBV11-2; abundance: once; j_gene: TRBJ1-1; CDR3nt: TGTGCCAGCAGCTTAAAAATCGGACAGGGGGCGCACACTGAAGCTTTCTTT; CDR3aa: CASSLKIGQGAHTEAFF
d_gene: TRBD1; v_gene: TRBV6-1; abundance: NA; j_gene: TRBJ2-6; CDR3nt: TGTGCCAGCAGTGAAGGGCACAGGGGAATCTCTGGGGCCAACGTCCTGACTTTC; CDR3aa: CASSEGHRGISGANVLTF
d_gene: NA; v_gene: TRBV19; abundance: NA; j_gene: TRBJ2-2; CDR3nt: TGTGCCAGTAGTATCAAGCCGGGGAGCACCGGGGAGCTGTTTTTT; CDR3aa: CASSIKPGSTGELFF
d_gene: NA; v_gene: TRBV6-6; abundance: NA; j_gene: TRBJ1-4; CDR3nt: TGTGCCAGCAGCCTTGGTTTCTCGGGGGAAAAACTGTTTTTT; CDR3aa: CASSLGFSGEKLFF
d_gene: NA; v_gene: TRBV19; abundance: NA; j_gene: TRBJ1-1; CDR3nt: TGTGCCAGTAGGCCCTTCGCGGGGGTGGGCACTGAAGCTTTCTTT; CDR3aa: CASRPFAGVGTEAFF
d_gene: NA; v_gene: TRBV4-1; abundance: NA; j_gene: TRBJ2-3; CDR3nt: TGCGCCAGCAGCCAAGGAGAGGGTCGGTCGGATACGCAGTATTTT; CDR3aa: CASSQGEGRSDTQYF
d_gene: NA; v_gene: TRBV28; abundance: NA; j_gene: TRBJ1-4; CDR3nt: TGTGCCAGCAGTTCATCCTCAGGGTCTCGCGAAAAACTGTTTTTT; CDR3aa: CASSSSSGSREKLFF
d_gene: NA; v_gene: TRBV5-1; abundance: NA; j_gene: TRBJ1-1; CDR3nt: TGCGCCAGCAGCTTACGCGTGGACACTGAAGCTTTCTTT; CDR3aa: CASSLRVDTEAFF
d_gene: TRBD1; v_gene: TRBV12-5; abundance: NA; j_gene: TRBJ2-1; CDR3nt: TGTGCTAGTGCCCTTACAGGGGGCAGTGAGCAGTTCTTC; CDR3aa: CASALTGGSEQFF
d_gene: TRBD1; v_gene: TRBV5-6; abundance: NA; j_gene: TRBJ1-6; CDR3nt: TGTGCCAGCAGCTGGGACAGGGGCCCTCTCCTCCACTTT; CDR3aa: CASSWDRGPLLHF
d_gene: NA; v_gene: TRBV10-1; abundance: NA; j_gene: TRBJ2-7; CDR3nt: TGCGCCAGCAGTGAGACTAGGGCTACCTACGAGCAGTACTTC; CDR3aa: CASSETRATYEQYF
d_gene: TRBD2; v_gene: TRBV6-6; abundance: once; j_gene: TRBJ2-5; CDR3nt: TGTGCCAGCAGGGGACTAGAAGAGACCCAGTACTTC; CDR3aa: CASRGLEETQYF
d_gene: NA; v_gene: TRBV9; abundance: NA; j_gene: TRBJ2-7; CDR3nt: TGTGCCAGCAGCGTAGGGTCCGGTAGCACCTACGAGCAGTACTTC; CDR3aa: CASSVGSGSTYEQYF
d_gene: TRBD1; v_gene: TRBV5-6; abundance: NA; j_gene: TRBJ2-2; CDR3nt: TGTGCCAGCAGCTTTGGGGACAGGGTGGCCGGGGAGCTGTTTTTT; CDR3aa: CASSFGDRVAGELFF
d_gene: NA; v_gene: TRBV28; abundance: NA; j_gene: TRBJ2-7; CDR3nt: TGTGCCAGCAGTTTTGGGGGGGCTTCGGCCGAGCAGTACTTC; CDR3aa: CASSFGGASAEQYF
d_gene: TRBD2; v_gene: TRBV7-6; abundance: NA; j_gene: TRBJ2-7; CDR3nt: TGTGCCAGCAGCTATTTAGTGGGGTTACAGCGGGAGGGCCTGACCTACGAGCAGTACTTC; CDR3aa: CASSYLVGLQREGLTYEQYF
d_gene: NA; v_gene: TRBV7-2; abundance: NA; j_gene: TRBJ1-5; CDR3nt: TGTGCCAGCAGCTACGGACGGGGCGGGGGGAGCAATCAGCCCCAGCATTTT; CDR3aa: CASSYGRGGGSNQPQHF
d_gene: NA; v_gene: TRBV6-5; abundance: NA; j_gene: TRBJ1-5; CDR3nt: TGTGCCAGCAGTACACAGGGTCTGGGTCAGCCCCAGCATTTT; CDR3aa: CASSTQGLGQPQHF
d_gene: TRBD1; v_gene: TRBV6-6; abundance: NA; j_gene: TRBJ1-1; CDR3nt: TGTGCCAGCAGCCCCGGACAGGGGAACACTGAAGCTTTCTTT; CDR3aa: CASSPGQGNTEAFF
d_gene: NA; v_gene: TRBV6-4; abundance: NA; j_gene: TRBJ2-3; CDR3nt: TGTGCCAGCAGTGCCCTGGGGCGGAGCACAGATACGCAGTATTTT; CDR3aa: CASSALGRSTDTQYF
d_gene: NA; v_gene: TRBV11-3; abundance: NA; j_gene: TRBJ2-5; CDR3nt: TGTGCCAGCAGCTTACGAGGAGTTCAAGAGACCCAGTACTTC; CDR3aa: CASSLRGVQETQYF
d_gene: NA; v_gene: TRBV5-6; abundance: NA; j_gene: TRBJ2-7; CDR3nt: TGTGCCAGCAACCCTCCTTCGACACCAGGCCACGAGCAGTACTTC; CDR3aa: CASNPPSTPGHEQYF
d_gene: TRBD1; v_gene: TRBV19; abundance: NA; j_gene: TRBJ2-7; CDR3nt: TGTGCCAGTAGTATCGGGACAGGGTCCAACGAGCAGTACTTC; CDR3aa: CASSIGTGSNEQYF
d_gene: NA; v_gene: TRBV9; abundance: NA; j_gene: TRBJ1-3; CDR3nt: TGTGCCAGCAGCCCGCCCGGGGTAGACAGGGGAAACACCATATATTTT; CDR3aa: CASSPPGVDRGNTIYF